This TCR beta chain is from a study of cytomegalovirus exposure and HLA in healthy donors. The CDR3 extends over 20 amino acids. Primers: 60 Vbeta forward and 13 Jbeta reverse. TCRdb's copy holds only in-frame clones and misses some; the assay was immunoSEQ multiplex PCR. The table lists roughly 190,000 clones, roughly 87% of them singletons. The receptor comes from a boy aged 2 to 10 in good health and CMV-seronegative. The sample was PBMCs. The chain joins TRBV21-1 to TRBJ2-1; the D call TRBD2 from the table was never checked on the DNA. TRBV21-1 is described as a pseudogene. The CDR3 here is CASSKDSSVLAPTLDGEQFF. The DNA for the CDR3 is TGTGCCAGCAGCAAAGACAGTTCGGTTCTAGCGCCGACTTTGGACGGTGAGCAGTTCTTC.